Listed here is a single T cell receptor beta chain. Deletions cut 7 bases from V and 5 bases from J, with 18 bases between. CDR1 is MNHEY and CDR2 is SMNVEV in the germline V gene (reference sequence). The CDR3 extends over 15 amino acids. Each CDR3 protein gets one entry after TCRdb re-called the 5' RACE reads with MiXCR. The sample consists of about 200,000 distinct CDR3 sequences, over 10% of them appearing once. The sample belongs to a study of CD8 T cells in ankylosing spondylitis. The sample was blood, either unsorted or a sorted T cell fraction (not recorded which). This TCR was recovered from a male donor with ankylosing spondylitis or in good health (not recorded which). V gene TRBV27 combines with J gene TRBJ2-1, with a weak D call TRBD2 (6 bases). Here the CDR3 DNA reads TGTGCCAGCACCCTAGTTTTAGGGGAGGACAATGAGCAGTTCTTC. Residues: CASTLVLGEDNEQFF.